One and the same sample provided the 32 T cell receptor beta chains below, sequenced in a study of T cells after yellow fever vaccination. A single record per CDR3 protein comes from TCRdb applying MiXCR to the 5' RACE reads. Of some 390,000 distinct CDR3 sequences listed, 18% are singletons. The starting material was PBMCs, obtained before the yellow fever booster vaccination. All receptors come from a man younger than 35 who received the YFV17D yellow fever vaccine.

J is TRBJ1-1 and V is TRBV19; TRBD1 agrees at 7 bases. This CDR3 spans 14 amino acids. V was pared by 4 bases and J by 6 bases, with 8 bases of the junction left unmatched. Germline V gene sequence: CDR1 LNHDA, CDR2 SQIVND (reference sequence). The CDR3 loop is CASSTQQGKAEAFF. The CDR3 DNA sequence: TGTGCCAGTAGTACCCAACAGGGGAAGGCTGAAGCTTTCTTT.

This clonotype was seen only a few times. This chain connects TRBV5-1 to TRBJ1-1, with a tentative D call TRBD1 (5 bases). Germline V gene sequence: CDR1 SGHRS, CDR2 YFSETQ. V dropped 2 bases and J dropped 2 bases, with 7 bases sitting between them. The CDR3 sequence is 13 residues long. Written as DNA, the CDR3 is TGCGCCAGCAGCTTACAGGATAACACTGAAGCTTTCTTT. The encoded protein is CASSLQDNTEAFF.

The table lists this clonotype with a few counts. The chain links TRBV6-5 to TRBJ2-3, with D perhaps TRBD1 or TRBD2 (6 bases each). This CDR3 has 13 residues. Per germline, CDR1 MNHEY and CDR2 SVGAGI. Between the trimmed V and J ends, which lost 7 bases and 4 bases, there was a span of 12 bases. The CDR3 loop is CASKVGGADTQYF. CDR3 coding DNA: TGTGCCAGCAAGGTGGGGGGCGCAGATACGCAGTATTTT.

This clonotype has a handful of counts. As DNA, the CDR3 is TGTGCCAGCAGTTCCCCTCGGGACAGGGTCGAGCAGTACTTC. Amino acids: CASSSPRDRVEQYF. The rearrangement uses TRBV27 and TRBJ2-7; 9 bases fit TRBD1. V lost 4 bases to trimming and J lost 6 bases; unmatched junction nucleotides: 7. Germline V gives CDR1 MNHEY, CDR2 SMNVEV (reference sequence). This CDR3 has 14 residues.

This clonotype has a handful of counts. CDR3 sequence: CASSIGGDTQYF. The CDR3 DNA reads as TGTGCCAGTAGTATAGGCGGAGATACGCAGTATTTT. V usage is TRBV19 and J usage is TRBJ2-3; the D is unclear. V lost 1 base, J lost 5 bases, and 4 bases lay in between. The CDR3 has 12 residues. CDR1 is LNHDA and CDR2 is SQIVND in the germline V gene (reference sequence).

This clonotype was observed a handful of times. The V gene is TRBV7-2, the J gene TRBJ1-5; no reliable D call. The V and J ends lost 6 bases and 4 bases respectively, with 16 bases between them. The germline CDR1 and CDR2 sequences are SGHTA and FQGNSA. This CDR3 region has 15 residues. CDR3 sequence reads: CASSRWSGGNQPQHF. In DNA form, the CDR3 reads TGTGCCAGCAGTCGATGGTCGGGCGGGAATCAGCCCCAGCATTTT.

The chain joins TRBV9 to TRBJ2-5; D remains unclear. The CDR3 contains 13 residues. CDR1 and CDR2 from the germline V gene are SGDLS and YYNGEE. The germline V and J ends were trimmed by 5 bases and 3 bases, with 11 bases remaining between them. The CDR3 sequence is CASSIGSEETQYF. The CDR3 DNA sequence: TGTGCCAGCAGTATCGGCAGCGAAGAGACCCAGTACTTC.

This clonotype was detected a few times. The V call is TRBV2, the J call TRBJ2-2, with a possible D match to TRBD1 (6 bases). V was shortened by 6 bases and J by 0 bases, with 11 bases between the two germline ends. The germline V gene has CDR1 SNHLY and CDR2 FYNNEI. There are 15 residues in the CDR3. CDR3 coding DNA: TGTGCCAGCAGCTCACAGGGTGCGAACACCGGGGAGCTGTTTTTT. Its protein is CASSSQGANTGELFF.

This CDR3 reads CATSEGYGYTF. CDR3 DNA: TGTGCCACCAGCGAGGGGTATGGCTACACCTTC. The chain links TRBV15 to TRBJ1-2, with D possibly being TRBD1 (5 bases). The V end was cut by 5 bases, the J end by 5 bases, with 6 bases between. Germline V CDR1 and CDR2: LNHNV, YYDKDF (reference sequence). The CDR3 covers 11 residues.

As to this clonotype: Just one base apart from a much larger clone, this may be a read error. The chain has TRBV7-9 and TRBJ1-5, with no clear D. Germline-derived CDR1 and CDR2 are SEHNR and FQNEAQ (reference sequence). The CDR3 totals 14 residues. The CDR3 DNA reads as TGTGCCAGCAGCTTAGGGCAGGACCATCACCCCCAGCATTTT. Translating gives CASSLGQDHHPQHF.

This clonotype was seen more than once but under ten times. The V gene is TRBV20-1, the J gene TRBJ1-2; TRBD1 is a possible D gene (6 bases). Deletions cut 0 bases from V and 6 bases from J, with 8 bases between. The CDR3 totals 12 residues. Germline assignment: CDR1 DFQATT and CDR2 SNEGSKA (reference sequence). DNA of the CDR3: TGCAGTGCTAGAGATTACAGGGATGGCTACACCTTC. Translated, it gives CSARDYRDGYTF.

In this sample, this clonotype turned up a few times. The chain employs TRBV20-1 and TRBJ2-5; 7 bases line up with TRBD2. Germline-derived CDR1 and CDR2 are DFQATT and SNEGSKA (reference sequence). The CDR3 contains 12 residues. The V gene end was trimmed by 6 bases and the J gene end by 2 bases; junction bases not matched to a gene: 3. CDR3 protein: CSARGEQETQYF. The CDR3 DNA follows: TGCAGTGCCCGGGGGGAACAAGAGACCCAGTACTTC.

This clonotype occurred many times. At one end, the junction sequence differs from germline, possibly due to a read error. The chain uses TRBV4-2 and TRBJ2-1; the D is unclear. The CDR3 sequence is 12 residues long. CDR1 LGHNA and CDR2 YNFKEQ come from the germline V gene. Written as DNA, the CDR3 is TGTGCCAGCAGCCAAGACGGGCGGCAGGAAGTCTTC. Protein sequence: CASSQDGRQEVF.

The rearrangement links TRBV27 to TRBJ1-5; 8 bases fit TRBD1. Germline CDR1 is MNHEY and CDR2 is SMNVEV (reference sequence). V shed 4 bases, J shed 2 bases, and the junction held 4 bases outside the gene matches. This CDR3 has 15 residues. CDR3 loop: CASSSTGVGNQPQHF. For the CDR3, the DNA is TGTGCCAGCAGTTCGACAGGGGTCGGCAATCAGCCCCAGCATTTT.

This clonotype was picked up many times. The chain has TRBV7-8 and TRBJ1-2; TRBD1 agrees at 7 bases. Germline V gene lookup returns CDR1 SGHVS and CDR2 FQNEAQ. V lost 5 bases, J lost 8 bases, and 14 bases stayed unmatched. The CDR3 consists of 15 residues. The chain's CDR3 is CASSTGTEIYGGYTF. The CDR3 region has the DNA TGTGCCAGCAGCACCGGGACAGAGATCTATGGCGGCTACACCTTC. Drawing the rest from reference TRBV7-8 and TRBJ1-2, the complete variable domain is GAGVSQSPRYKVAKRGQDVALRCDPISGHVSLFWYQQALGQGPEFLTYFQNEAQLDKSGLPSDRFFAERPEGSVSTLKIQRTQQEDSAVYLCASSTGTEIYGGYTFGSGTRLTVV.

J is TRBJ1-5 and V is TRBV6-5; D is ambiguous. CDR1 is MNHEY, CDR2 SVGAGI, per germline. CDR3 length equals 14 residues. V was shortened by 3 bases and J by 3 bases, with 9 bases between the two germline ends. The CDR3 DNA reads as TGTGCCAGCAGTTATAGACGGACCAATCAGCCCCAGCATTTT. This encodes CASSYRRTNQPQHF.

This clonotype was counted between two and nine times. V usage is TRBV11-2 and J usage is TRBJ1-1; D is undetermined. CDR3 length: 16 amino acids. Germline loops: CDR1 SGHAT, CDR2 FQNNGV. With 5 bases removed from V and 5 bases from J, the gap between germline ends came to 21 bases. CDR3 coding DNA: TGTGCCAGCAGCCGCCCCGAGGGCATTGGTTGGACTGAAGCTTTCTTT. This encodes CASSRPEGIGWTEAFF. Supplemented by reference TRBV11-2 and TRBJ1-1, the full variable domain reads EAGVAQSPRYKIIEKRQSVAFWCNPISGHATLYWYQQILGQGPKLLIQFQNNGVVDDSQLPKDRFSAERLKGVDSTLKIQPAKLEDSAVYLCASSRPEGIGWTEAFFGQGTRLTVV.

This clonotype has a handful of counts. The chain recombines TRBV7-6 with TRBJ1-6; 7 bases are a match to TRBD1. The J segment lost 8 bases and the V segment lost 3 bases, leaving 4 bases of the junction unmatched. Germline V CDR1 and CDR2: SGHVS, FNYEAQ. The CDR3 runs 14 residues. DNA of the CDR3: TGTGCCAGCAGCTTGCAGGGGGTGGATTCACCCCTCCACTTT. This translates into CASSLQGVDSPLHF.

In its sample, this clonotype was seen many times. One junction end disagrees with the germline gene, perhaps due to a read error. The chain has TRBV5-1 and TRBJ2-3, with a tentative D call TRBD1 (6 bases). Germline V gene lookup returns CDR1 SGHRS and CDR2 YFSETQ. The CDR3 extends over 14 amino acids. CDR3 bases: TGTGCCAGCAGCTTAGGGACACCCACAGATACGCAGTATTTT. Amino acid sequence: CASSLGTPTDTQYF.

In its sample, this clonotype was seen a few times. The J gene is TRBJ1-1, the V gene TRBV20-1; tentatively, D is TRBD1 (5 bases). Trimming took 0 bases from V and 3 from J, leaving 14 bases between them. The CDR3 sequence is 15 residues long. CDR1 DFQATT and CDR2 SNEGSKA come from the germline V gene (reference sequence). CDR3 DNA sequence: TGCAGTGCTAGAGATCCAAGTGGGGGGGACACTGAAGCTTTCTTT. Encoded protein: CSARDPSGGDTEAFF.

This clonotype was counted at least ten times. The rearrangement joins TRBV3-1 to TRBJ2-7; D not resolved. Germline V CDR1 and CDR2: LGHDT, YNNKEL (reference sequence). V was pared by 4 bases and J by 7 bases, with 14 bases between. The CDR3 is 13 amino acids. The CDR3: CASSPSPFGEQYV. The CDR3 DNA sequence: TGTGCCAGCAGCCCAAGTCCCTTTGGTGAGCAGTACGTC.

As for this clonotype: One junction end disagrees with the germline gene, perhaps due to a read error. CDR3 sequence (DNA): TGTGCCAGCAGCCCCCGGGACGGGCTCTCCTTCGAGCAGTACTTC. As protein: CASSPRDGLSFEQYF. The chain has TRBV7-9 and TRBJ2-7, with D possibly called TRBD1 or TRBD2 (5 bases each). CDR1 SEHNR and CDR2 FQNEAQ come from the germline V gene (reference sequence). The CDR3 consists of 15 residues.

The table lists this clonotype with a few counts. The chain uses TRBV5-6 and TRBJ1-1; TRBD1 aligns across 8 bases. This CDR3 has 14 residues. Trimming took 4 bases from V and 5 from J; bases not matched to a gene: 7. Germline V CDR1 and CDR2: SGHDT, YYEEEE. The CDR3 bases are TGTGCCAGCAGCCCGTGGGACAGGCGGACTGAAGCTTTCTTT. This codes for CASSPWDRRTEAFF.

The chain is built from TRBV3-1 and TRBJ2-5, with D maybe TRBD1 (6 bases). The germline V gene has CDR1 LGHDT and CDR2 YNNKEL (reference sequence). The CDR3 contains 14 residues. Trimming shortened V by 3 bases and J by 5 bases, and 13 bases separated the two germline ends. The CDR3 is CASSQYRDHETQYF. CDR3 DNA sequence: TGTGCCAGCAGCCAGTACAGGGATCACGAGACCCAGTACTTC.

This clonotype was seen more than once but under ten times. This chain links TRBV7-8 with TRBJ2-3; the D gene is possibly TRBD2 (5 bases). CDR1 is SGHVS, CDR2 FQNEAQ, per germline. V dropped 8 bases and J dropped 2 bases, with 11 bases sitting between them. This CDR3 is 13 amino acids long. DNA for the CDR3: TGTGCCAGCCAGCGGCGACTCACAGATACGCAGTATTTT. It specifies CASQRRLTDTQYF.

The genes are TRBV20-1 and TRBJ2-7; a weak D match, TRBD2 (5 bases). Trimming removed 3 bases from V and 4 bases from J, with 7 bases in between. Per germline, CDR1 DFQATT and CDR2 SNEGSKA (reference sequence). The CDR3 is made up of 11 amino acids. The CDR3 DNA sequence: TGCAGTGCTAGGAGGGAATACGAGCAGTACGTC. Amino acids: CSARREYEQYV.

This chain links TRBV20-1 with TRBJ2-5, with 8 bases lining up with TRBD1. The ends lost 2 bases at V and 3 bases at J; junction bases unmatched: 2. The germline V gene has CDR1 DFQATT and CDR2 SNEGSKA (reference sequence). This CDR3 spans 13 amino acids. The CDR3 here is CSARTGGEETQYF. CDR3 nucleotide sequence: TGCAGTGCTAGAACAGGGGGTGAAGAGACCCAGTACTTC.

The genes are TRBV11-2 and TRBJ2-7; 8 nucleotides align to TRBD1. This CDR3 has 15 amino acids. Trimming at V came to 4 bases and at J to 7 bases, leaving 12 bases not matched to a gene. Germline assignment: CDR1 SGHAT and CDR2 FQNNGV. CDR3 loop: CASSSTGQGLGEQYF. For the CDR3, the DNA is TGTGCCAGCAGCTCCACCGGACAGGGCCTTGGGGAGCAGTACTTC. The full variable domain, with the rest looked up from reference TRBV11-2 and TRBJ2-7, is EAGVAQSPRYKIIEKRQSVAFWCNPISGHATLYWYQQILGQGPKLLIQFQNNGVVDDSQLPKDRFSAERLKGVDSTLKIQPAKLEDSAVYLCASSSTGQGLGEQYFGPGTRLTVT.

This rearrangement joins TRBV7-9 to TRBJ2-1, with D perhaps matching TRBD1 (6 bases). V lost 5 bases and J lost 6, with 8 bases in between. Per the germline V gene, CDR1 is SEHNR and CDR2 is FQNEAQ (reference sequence). This CDR3 comprises 12 residues. The CDR3 reads CASSTGFNEQFF. In DNA form, the CDR3 reads TGTGCCAGCAGCACAGGGTTCAATGAGCAGTTCTTC.

V usage is TRBV11-2 and J usage is TRBJ2-4; the D gene is possibly TRBD2 (5 bases). This CDR3 comprises 11 residues. Per germline, CDR1 SGHAT and CDR2 FQNNGV. Trimming stripped 5 bases from V and 13 bases from J, with 12 bases between. The CDR3 reads CASSPGLRQYF. The CDR3 DNA reads TGTGCCAGCAGCCCAGGACTCCGGCAGTACTTC.

This rearrangement joins TRBV3-1 to TRBJ1-5, with D uncertain. Trimming stripped 3 bases from V and 4 bases from J, with 7 bases between. Germline CDR1 and CDR2: LGHDT and YNNKEL (reference sequence). The length of the CDR3 is 13 residues. CDR3 coding DNA: TGTGCCAGCAGCCAGGCGAGGAATCAGCCCCAGCATTTT. Amino acids: CASSQARNQPQHF. Using reference TRBV3-1 and TRBJ1-5 for the parts outside the CDR3, the full variable domain is DTAVSQTPKYLVTQMGNDKSIKCEQNLGHDTMYWYKQDSKKFLKIMFSYNNKELIINETVPNRFSPKSPDKAHLNLHINSLELGDSAVYFCASSQARNQPQHFGDGTRLSIL.

The chain uses TRBV29-1 and TRBJ1-4; the D is unclear. The germline CDR1 and CDR2 sequences are SQVTM and ANQGSEA. The CDR3 has 15 residues. Trimming shortened V by 7 bases and J by 7 bases, and 22 bases separated the two germline ends. The CDR3, as DNA: TGCAGCGCCAAGGGTGAGCAGGCTTTTGGTGAAAAACTGTTTTTT. Amino acid sequence: CSAKGEQAFGEKLFF.